These 8 T cell receptor beta chains originate from one sample sequenced in a study of blood T cell repertoires in COVID-19. Only in-frame clones appear in the TCRdb table, and some are missing; sequencing was by immunoSEQ multiplex PCR. Here the sample spans 300,000 to 350,000 clones, around 80% being singletons. Input material: peripheral blood. The receptors come from a man aged 25 to 45 with active or convalescent COVID-19.

V is TRBV24-1 and J is TRBJ1-1; D remains unclear. V shed 4 bases and J shed 1 base, with 15 bases lying between them. The germline V gene encodes CDR1 KGHDR and CDR2 SFDVKD. CDR3 length equals 16 residues. The CDR3 here is CATSESLQGRNTEAFF. CDR3 in DNA: TGTGCCACCAGTGAATCCCTTCAAGGGAGGAACACTGAAGCTTTCTTT.

The chain couples TRBV14 to TRBJ2-1, with 8 bases identical to TRBD1. The CDR3 consists of 16 residues. Germline CDR1 reads SGHDN; CDR2 reads FVKESK. V dropped 5 bases and J dropped 6; count of bases not matched to a gene: 12. Written as DNA, the CDR3 is TGTGCCAGCAGCTTAGATCCGGGACAGGCCTCCAATGAGCAGTTCTTC. Translated: CASSLDPGQASNEQFF. The full variable domain, its missing parts supplied by reference TRBV14 and TRBJ2-1, is EAGVTQFPSHSVIEKGQTVTLRCDPISGHDNLYWYRRVMGKEIKFLLHFVKESKQDESGMPNNRFLAERTGGTYSTLKVQPAELEDSGVYFCASSLDPGQASNEQFFGPGTRLTVL.

The sample holds one count of this clone. This chain connects TRBV7-9 to TRBJ2-7; 9 bases agree with TRBD1. With V trimmed by 3 bases and J by 5 bases, 2 bases remained unmatched. Germline V gene sequence: CDR1 SEHNR, CDR2 FQNEAQ (reference sequence). The CDR3 consists of 13 residues. In DNA form, the CDR3 reads TGTGCCAGCAGCTTGGGACAGGGTGACGAGCAGTACTTC. This gives the protein CASSLGQGDEQYF.

This rearrangement joins TRBV20-1 to TRBJ2-5; tentatively, D is TRBD1 (5 bases). CDR1 and CDR2 from the germline V gene are DFQATT and SNEGSKA (reference sequence). V dropped 0 bases and J dropped 9 bases, with 8 bases sitting between them. The length of the CDR3 is 11 residues. CDR3 region: CSARDRRAQYF. The CDR3 DNA is TGCAGTGCTAGAGATCGCAGGGCCCAGTACTTC.

The V gene is TRBV19, the J gene TRBJ1-3; no clear D. The CDR3 totals 16 residues. Germline CDR1 reads LNHDA; CDR2 reads SQIVND (reference sequence). V gave up 5 bases and J gave up 0 bases, with 14 bases separating them. CDR3 residues: CASSVGARYSGNTIYF. The CDR3 coding sequence is TGTGCCAGTAGTGTGGGCGCTCGGTACTCTGGAAACACCATATATTTT.

The chain links TRBV30 to TRBJ2-2; maybe TRBD2 (5 bases). Germline lookup yields CDR1 GTSNPN and CDR2 SVGIG (reference sequence). This CDR3 is built from 13 residues. The germline V and J ends were trimmed by 1 base and 4 bases, with 7 bases remaining between them. The CDR3 spells CAWSGRGTGELFF. CDR3 DNA sequence: TGTGCCTGGAGTGGCCGGGGCACCGGGGAGCTGTTTTTT.

The genes are TRBV11-3 and TRBJ2-3; 9 bases align to TRBD2. This CDR3 has 20 residues. V lost 5 bases and J lost 3; bases outside the gene matches: 21. Germline V gene data show CDR1 as SGHNT and CDR2 as YENEEA. The CDR3 loop is CASSHPSRLAVYWGTDTQYF. In DNA form, the CDR3 reads TGTGCCAGCAGCCACCCCTCCCGACTAGCGGTTTACTGGGGAACAGATACGCAGTATTTT.

This clone was seen more than once but under ten times. This sequence joins TRBV3-1 (or the pseudogene TRBV3-2) and TRBJ1-3; a weak D match, TRBD1 (6 bases). The germline CDR1 and CDR2 sequences are LGHDT and YNNKEL (reference sequence). The CDR3 covers 14 residues. Between the trimmed V and J ends, which lost 4 bases and 2 bases, there was a span of 9 bases. The DNA for the CDR3 is TGTGCCAGCAGCCGCAGGGGTCCTGGAAACACCATATATTTT. Translating it yields CASSRRGPGNTIYF.